This T cell receptor (beta chain) appears in the sequencing data of a study of CXCR3-negative and CXCR3-positive naive CD8 T cells. Study-level results: Both naive subsets, CXCR3-negative and CXCR3-positive, displayed similar TRBV-TRBJ usage, unlike memory cells. TRB CDR3s of CXCR3-positive naive cells were more hydrophobic than those of CXCR3-negative naive cells.

The authors made the TRB cDNA libraries by 5' RACE using UMI labels. TCRdb reanalyzed the 5' RACE reads and collapses them to one entry per CDR3 protein, without DNA. This sample's table reports approximately 140,000 distinct CDR3 sequences. This CDR3 comprises 13 residues. Germline-derived CDR1 and CDR2 are SQVTM and ANQGSEA. As to this clonotype: Its antigen is as yet unknown.

The chain joins TRBV29-1 to TRBJ2-1; the D call of TRBD2 rests on TCRdb alone, since no DNA is present to check it. Source material: naive CXCR3+ CD8+ T cells from blood. Subset here: CD45RO-CCR7+CD27+CD95- naive CD8+ T cells expressing CXCR3 (TNR3+). The TCR was taken from a human donor in good health. Some clones in this sample may be carry-over from other donors' samples. The CDR3 spells CSGLAITYNEQFF.